This TCR beta chain was identified during a study of blood T cells in healthy people across ages. Investigators took about 9.2 milliliters of peripheral blood from every donor. Per sample, extraction of total RNA gave at least 6 micrograms in every case. Details on this clonotype: Its antigen remains unidentified.

This CDR3 is 15 amino acids long. Looked up from germline, CDR1 is ENHRY and CDR2 is SYGVKD. V gave up 4 bases and J gave up 1 base, with 13 bases separating them. The study, taken as a whole, reports: The diversity estimates, figures obtained from one million T cells, were considered underestimates.

With a J-beta primer mix and a sample-barcoded 5' primer, a second PCR ran roughly 7 to 11 cycles. At least 2.5 million CDR3-containing paired-end reads were obtained per sample. MiXCR, applied by TCRdb to the 5' RACE reads, yields one record per CDR3 protein. Among approximately 730,000 distinct CDR3 sequences listed, about 53% were seen once. The chain uses TRBV10-3 and TRBJ1-1, with no clear D. The sample consisted of blood. The receptor's source is a man at least 80 years old in good health. The CDR3 DNA reads as TGTGCCATCAGTGCAGCGTCGATGGCGAACACTGAAGCTTTCTTT. Translating it yields CAISAASMANTEAFF.